This entry concerns a single T cell receptor (beta chain). The antigen is unknown. Sequencing was performed with immunoSEQ multiplex PCR; in TCRdb, only in-frame clones are kept and a portion is missing. The sample holds about 33,000 clones, approximately 81% seen once. V gave up 2 bases and J gave up 2 bases; unmatched junction bases: 3. Germline CDR1 and CDR2: SGHRS and YFSETQ. The CDR3 is 14 residues long. The sample comes from a study of STAT5B mutations in CD4+ large granular lymphocyte leukemia. Study-wide results and limits: CD4-sorted patient repertoires seemed more clonal than healthy CD4+ repertoires. TRBV06-family usage was enriched in top patient clones (8/27) versus controls (2/35). Without HLA matching, higher CD4+ than CD8+ T-LGLL clonality could reflect small sample size.

The sample consisted of CD4+ T cells from blood buffy coats. The rearrangement links TRBV5-1 to TRBJ2-5; 7 nucleotides match TRBD1. The clonotype comes from a human donor in good health. CDR3 loop: CASSLGTAQETQYF. CDR3 bases: TGCGCCAGCAGCTTAGGGACAGCTCAAGAGACCCAGTACTTC.